What follows is one T cell receptor (beta chain) and its context. Its antigen is not identified. This CDR3 spans 13 amino acids. V shed 5 bases and J shed 3 bases, with 11 bases lying between them. From germline, CDR1 is SGHAT and CDR2 FQNNGV. These data come from a study of human T cells and chemical hapten exposure. The overall study: In the sensitization step, 2% DPC was placed on about 2 cm by about 2 cm of upper inner arm skin.

Indicated time point: patch test 3, about 24 weeks after DPC sensitization. Treatment described: therapeutic diphenylcyclopropenone sensitization with weekly scalp DPC. TCRdb re-called the RACE reads through MiXCR, storing one row per CDR3 protein. The sample carries 150,000 to 200,000 distinct CDR3 sequences, around 30% recorded once. General study findings and limits: While controls formed fewer of them, expanded TCRs formed significantly more large CDR3 similarity clusters.

V and J are TRBV11-2 and TRBJ2-7; no definite D call. The specimen was whole blood, collected in connection with sensitization to the hapten diphenylcyclopropenone (DPC). This clonotype originated in a woman younger than 35 with alopecia areata. Some clones in this sample may be carry-over from other donors' samples. The CDR3 region is CASSDGRSYEQYF. For the CDR3, the DNA is TGTGCCAGCAGCGACGGACGGAGCTACGAGCAGTACTTC.